The 19 T cell receptor beta chains given below trace back to one sample, sequenced in a study of spatial heterogeneity in lung cancer. Regarding time point: sample taken at primary tumor resection. TCRdb reanalysed the 5' RACE reads using MiXCR and keeps one entry per CDR3 protein. The sample contains about 13,000 distinct CDR3 sequences, approximately 4.8% of which appear only once. Whole-study findings and limits: Counts that tracked tumor mutation counts were those of expanded intratumoral alpha and beta TCRs.

These receptors are not linked to any known antigen. The source was lung tumor tissue, collected at surgery. The receptors stem from a male donor with early-stage non-small cell lung cancer.

In this sample, this clonotype turned up many times. The genes are TRBV29-1 and TRBJ2-7; D perhaps matches TRBD1 (5 bases). The CDR3 has 12 amino acids. CDR1 is SQVTM and CDR2 is ANQGSEA in the germline V gene. The V end was cut by 2 bases, the J end by 3 bases, with 8 bases between. The DNA for the CDR3 is TGCAGCGTTGAACAGGGCAGCTACGAGCAGTACTTC. It yields the protein CSVEQGSYEQYF.

This clonotype was observed at least ten times. This CDR3 is CASSLRDRLGSPLHF. CDR3 nucleotides: TGTGCCAGCAGTTTAAGAGACAGGTTGGGGTCACCCCTCCACTTT. V and J are TRBV27 and TRBJ1-6; D possibly corresponds to TRBD1 (6 bases). The CDR3 totals 15 residues. Trimming removed 2 bases at V and 10 bases at J, with 15 bases between. CDR1 and CDR2 from the germline V gene are MNHEY and SMNVEV (reference sequence).

This clonotype was detected a few times. The J gene is TRBJ2-7, the V gene TRBV7-9; the match to TRBD2 covers 7 bases. Germline-derived CDR1 and CDR2 are SEHNR and FQNEAQ (reference sequence). Trimming at V came to 3 bases and at J to 2 bases, leaving 1 base not matched to a gene. This CDR3 has 13 amino acids. CDR3 nucleotide sequence: TGTGCCAGCAGCTTCAGCGGGACCTACGAGCAGTACTTC. Encoded protein: CASSFSGTYEQYF. The whole variable domain, remainder taken from reference TRBV7-9 and TRBJ2-7, is DTGVSQNPRHKITKRGQNVTFRCDPISEHNRLYWYRQTLGQGPEFLTYFQNEAQLEKSRLLSDRFSAERPKGSFSTLEIQRTEQGDSAMYLCASSFSGTYEQYFGPGTRLTVT.

This clonotype was observed at least ten times. The chain joins TRBV4-1 to TRBJ2-2; D is perhaps TRBD2 (7 bases). The length of the CDR3 is 12 residues. Germline CDR1 MGHRA, CDR2 YSYEKL. V was clipped by 8 bases and J by 6 bases, with 10 bases between them. CDR3 region: CASGGAPGELFF. CDR3 coding DNA: TGCGCCAGCGGGGGGGCCCCCGGGGAGCTGTTTTTT.

This clonotype is categorized as large. V usage is TRBV7-9 and J usage is TRBJ2-1, with 10 bases fitting TRBD2. Per the germline V gene, CDR1 is SEHNR and CDR2 is FQNEAQ (reference sequence). The length of the CDR3 is 16 residues. The junction had 4 bases not matched to a gene; V was cut back by 5 bases and J by 0 bases. The CDR3 sequence is CASSAKRGGSYNEQFF. DNA for the CDR3: TGTGCCAGCAGCGCCAAGCGGGGGGGCTCCTACAATGAGCAGTTCTTC.

This clonotype showed up many times. The chain uses TRBV6-5 and TRBJ2-7, with D unclear. The ends were cut back, 7 bases at V and 6 bases at J, with 16 bases in the middle. Germline CDR1 reads MNHEY; CDR2 reads SVGAGI. The CDR3 has 13 amino acids. The CDR3 sequence is CASMALVKGEQYF. DNA of the CDR3: TGTGCCAGCATGGCTCTGGTCAAGGGCGAGCAGTACTTC.

This clonotype has a count of ten or more. This chain links TRBV6-6 with TRBJ1-4, with TRBD1 matching 7 bases. The CDR3 spans 14 residues. V dropped 5 bases and J dropped 5; count of bases not matched to a gene: 5. The V gene's germline CDR1 is MNHNY and CDR2 SVGAGI (reference sequence). CDR3 amino acids: CASSETGTNEKLFF. CDR3 bases: TGTGCCAGCAGTGAGACAGGGACGAATGAAAAACTGTTTTTT.

There are many counts of this clonotype. The rearrangement links TRBV5-4 to TRBJ1-1, with D uncertain. This CDR3 is 15 amino acids long. Trimming stripped 0 bases from V and 5 bases from J, with 14 bases between. CDR1 and CDR2 (germline): SGHNT, YYREEE (reference sequence). CDR3 sequence reads: CASSLDQAGDTEAFF. As DNA, the CDR3 is TGTGCCAGCAGCTTGGACCAGGCCGGTGATACTGAAGCTTTCTTT. The full variable domain, with the rest looked up from reference TRBV5-4 and TRBJ1-1, is ETGVTQSPTHLIKTRGQQVTLRCSSQSGHNTVSWYQQALGQGPQFIFQYYREEENGRGNFPPRFSGLQFPNYSSELNVNALELDDSALYLCASSLDQAGDTEAFFGQGTRLTVV.

This clonotype was picked up many times. The chain joins TRBV20-1 to TRBJ2-7; the D call may be TRBD1 or TRBD2 (5 bases each). The V end lost 5 bases, the J end lost 1 base, and 18 bases lay between the germline ends. The CDR3 length is 15 residues. Germline assignment: CDR1 DFQATT and CDR2 SNEGSKA (reference sequence). CDR3 in amino acids: CSAPGTILGSYEQYF. The CDR3 DNA sequence: TGCAGTGCTCCCGGGACCATCTTGGGGTCCTACGAGCAGTACTTC.

This clonotype was counted many times. The chain has TRBV5-1 and TRBJ1-1, with D possibly matching TRBD1 (6 bases). Germline values: CDR1 SGHRS, CDR2 YFSETQ. V was clipped by 4 bases and J by 7 bases, with 23 bases between them. This CDR3 region has 16 residues. The CDR3 here is CASSHPTGDEQGEAFF. The CDR3 coding sequence is TGCGCCAGCAGCCATCCGACAGGCGATGAACAGGGTGAAGCTTTCTTT.

This clonotype is medium-sized (0.01 to 0.1%) in the sample. This chain connects TRBV5-1 to TRBJ2-7; D is unresolved. Per germline, CDR1 SGHRS and CDR2 YFSETQ. V lost 1 base and J lost 1, with 9 bases in between. This CDR3 region has 14 residues. The CDR3 region has the DNA TGCGCCAGCAGCTTGACGGCAGCTTCCTACGAGCAGTACTTC. This encodes CASSLTAASYEQYF.

This clonotype was counted between two and nine times. The chain employs TRBV4-2 and TRBJ1-1; D perhaps matches TRBD1 (6 bases). The CDR3 runs 16 residues. Trimming removed 3 bases at V and 4 bases at J, with 18 bases between. CDR1 and CDR2 (germline): LGHNA, YNFKEQ. CDR3 protein: CASSQLAGEGSTEAFF. In DNA, the CDR3 is TGTGCCAGCAGCCAGCTCGCAGGGGAGGGGAGCACTGAAGCTTTCTTT.

The chain uses TRBV12-5 and TRBJ2-1; D might be TRBD2 (5 bases). CDR1 is LGHNT and CDR2 is FRNRAP in the germline V gene. V was cut by 0 bases and J by 6 bases, with 15 bases left in between. The CDR3 contains 16 residues. CDR3 region: CASGLVQAELLNEQFF. DNA of the CDR3: TGTGCTAGTGGTTTGGTACAAGCGGAACTGCTCAATGAGCAGTTCTTC.

This clonotype was found many times. This sequence joins TRBV2 and TRBJ1-2; perhaps TRBD1 as D (5 bases). The CDR3 has 14 residues. Trimming took off 6 bases at V and 4 bases at J, with 15 bases between the two ends. Germline values: CDR1 SNHLY, CDR2 FYNNEI. DNA for the CDR3: TGTGCCAGCAGGGGCCCAGGGTACGCCTATGGCTACACCTTC. Translating it yields CASRGPGYAYGYTF.

This clonotype was recorded at least ten times. The chain employs TRBV4-1 and TRBJ1-4; D is ambiguous. Trimming stripped 0 bases from V and 11 bases from J, with 10 bases between. This CDR3 is built from 13 residues. CDR1 is MGHRA and CDR2 is YSYEKL in the germline V gene. Written as DNA, the CDR3 is TGCGCCAGCAGCCAAGACGGATTCGGGAAACTGTTTTTT. Translating it yields CASSQDGFGKLFF.

This clonotype was counted at least ten times. This chain joins TRBV25-1 and TRBJ2-1; TRBD2 aligns across 8 bases. This CDR3 is built from 14 residues. Losses at the gene ends were 1 base for V and 10 bases for J; bases not matched to a gene: 6. In germline, CDR1 is MGHDK, CDR2 SYGVNS. CDR3 in amino acids: CASSELGLAPEQFF. CDR3 in DNA: TGTGCCAGCAGTGAATTAGGACTAGCCCCCGAGCAGTTCTTC.

In this sample, this clonotype turned up many times. At one of its ends the junction is not consistent with the germline gene, which may arise from a read error. This sequence joins TRBV11-2 and TRBJ1-1, with D possibly matching TRBD1 (6 bases). The CDR3 contains 12 residues. Germline lookup yields CDR1 SGHAT and CDR2 FQNNGV. CDR3 DNA sequence: TGTGCCAGCAGTTACCGGGACACAGAAGCTTTCTTT. Translation: CASSYRDTEAFF. Full variable domain (remainder filled in from reference TRBV11-2 and TRBJ1-1): EAGVAQSPRYKIIEKRQSVAFWCNPISGHATLYWYQQILGQGPKLLIQFQNNGVVDDSQLPKDRFSAERLKGVDSTLKIQPAKLEDSAVYLCASSYRDTEAFFGQGTRLTVV.

Many counts were recorded for this clonotype. The chain couples TRBV5-1 to TRBJ1-1; TRBD1 might be the D (6 bases). This CDR3 has 15 amino acids. The V gene lost 1 base and the J gene lost 1 base, with 11 bases spanning the gap. Germline CDR1 SGHRS, CDR2 YFSETQ. The CDR3 DNA is TGCGCCAGCAGCTTGATCGGGGGGCAGAACACTGAAGCTTTCTTT. The encoded protein is CASSLIGGQNTEAFF.

This clonotype was picked up many times. V gene TRBV28 combines with J gene TRBJ1-1; D gene uncertain. This CDR3 is 14 amino acids long. Germline V gives CDR1 MDHEN, CDR2 SYDVKM. V shed 7 bases and J shed 2 bases, with 14 bases lying between them. CDR3 bases: TGTGCCAGCACTAAGGCGGGATTTAACACTGAAGCTTTCTTT. Translating it yields CASTKAGFNTEAFF.